The entry below describes one TCR beta chain. This entry belongs to a study of control samples from healthy donors and cancer patients. The assay was immunoSEQ multiplex PCR, and TCRdb's table has in-frame clones only and misses some. Of about 89,000 clones listed, approximately 86% were seen once; the top ten hold under 25%. The TCR originated in a man aged 30 to 45 in good health. The sample comprised blood.

The CDR3 DNA follows: TGTGCCAGTAGTGCGGGACAGCCCTACGAGCAGTACTTC. It yields the protein CASSAGQPYEQYF. The gene calls are TRBV19 and TRBJ2-7, with D maybe TRBD1 (7 bases). The CDR3 length is 13 residues. V was shortened by 5 bases and J by 2 bases, with 10 bases between the two germline ends. Germline V CDR1 and CDR2: LNHDA, SQIVND (reference sequence). Full variable domain (rest looked up from reference TRBV19 and TRBJ2-7): DGGITQSPKYLFRKEGQNVTLSCEQNLNHDAMYWYRQDPGQGLRLIYYSQIVNDFQKGDIAEGYSVSREKKESFPLTVTSAQKNPTAFYLCASSAGQPYEQYFGPGTRLTVT.